This T cell receptor beta chain originates from a study of T cell changes during pregnancy in multiple sclerosis. Assay: immunoSEQ multiplex PCR; the TCRdb copy retains only in-frame clones and omits some. The sample lists about 73,000 clones, 80% to 95% occurring once. V was clipped by 5 bases and J by 3 bases, with 13 bases between them. Looked up from germline, CDR1 is LNHDA and CDR2 is SQIVND (reference sequence). The CDR3 is 14 amino acids. Specimen: peripheral blood, collected in the third trimester of pregnancy. This receptor was identified in a female donor in good health, enrolled as a control in a pregnancy study. The J gene is TRBJ1-1, the V gene TRBV19; weak D call: TRBD1 (6 bases). The CDR3 spells CASSEQGGDTEAFF. The DNA for the CDR3 is TGTGCCAGTAGTGAACAGGGCGGAGACACTGAAGCTTTCTTT. The full variable domain, with the rest looked up from reference TRBV19 and TRBJ1-1, is DGGITQSPKYLFRKEGQNVTLSCEQNLNHDAMYWYRQDPGQGLRLIYYSQIVNDFQKGDIAEGYSVSREKKESFPLTVTSAQKNPTAFYLCASSEQGGDTEAFFGQGTRLTVV.